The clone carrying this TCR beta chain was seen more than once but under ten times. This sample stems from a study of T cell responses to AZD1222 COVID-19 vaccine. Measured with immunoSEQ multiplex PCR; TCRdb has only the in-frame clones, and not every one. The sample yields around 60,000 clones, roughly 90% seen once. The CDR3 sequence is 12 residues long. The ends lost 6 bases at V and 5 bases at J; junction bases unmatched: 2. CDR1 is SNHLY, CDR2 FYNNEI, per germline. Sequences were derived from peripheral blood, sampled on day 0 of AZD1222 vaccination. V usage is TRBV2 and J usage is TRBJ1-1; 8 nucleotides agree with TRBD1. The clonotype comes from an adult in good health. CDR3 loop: CASSGTGTEAFF. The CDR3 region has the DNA TGTGCCAGCAGCGGGACAGGAACTGAAGCTTTCTTT.